Shown below are 32 T cell receptor beta chains from a single sample sequenced in a study of cytomegalovirus exposure and HLA in healthy donors. The method was immunoSEQ multiplex PCR; TCRdb's version includes in-frame clones alone and lacks a portion of them. The sample has tens of thousands of clones, 94% seen once. Sequencing used PBMCs. Source of these receptors: a young man in good health and CMV-seropositive.

The chain uses TRBV7-9 and TRBJ2-5; a possible D gene is TRBD1 (5 bases). The CDR3 sequence is 13 residues long. Per germline, CDR1 SEHNR and CDR2 FQNEAQ (reference sequence). Trimming took off 0 bases at V and 5 bases at J, with 7 bases between the two ends. In DNA, the CDR3 is TGTGCCAGCAGCTTAGCGGGGCGGGAGACCCAGTACTTC. This gives the protein CASSLAGRETQYF.

The V gene is TRBV28, the J gene TRBJ2-7, with D possibly being TRBD2 (7 bases). This CDR3 spans 12 amino acids. The germline V gene encodes CDR1 MDHEN and CDR2 SYDVKM. V was clipped by 2 bases and J by 7 bases, with 9 bases between them. The CDR3 loop is CASSLEGGEQYF. DNA of the CDR3: TGTGCCAGCAGTTTAGAGGGGGGGGAGCAGTACTTC.

This rearrangement joins TRBV6-1 to TRBJ2-5; no clear D. V lost 1 base and J lost 6, with 12 bases in between. CDR1 is MNHNS and CDR2 is SASEGT in the germline V gene. The CDR3 extends over 14 amino acids. The CDR3 sequence is CASSEVYGLKTQYF. The CDR3 DNA is TGTGCCAGCAGTGAAGTATATGGGCTGAAGACCCAGTACTTC.

The chain carries TRBV7-6 and TRBJ1-1; D uncertain. Germline CDR1 reads SGHVS; CDR2 reads FNYEAQ. Trimming left V 5 bases short and J 3 bases short, with 13 bases between. This CDR3 spans 14 amino acids. This chain's CDR3 is CASSPGQAYTEAFF. CDR3 in DNA: TGTGCCAGCAGCCCTGGGCAGGCTTACACTGAAGCTTTCTTT.

This sequence joins TRBV16 and TRBJ2-3; the D gene is possibly TRBD1 (6 bases). Between the trimmed V and J ends, which lost 3 bases and 1 base, there was a span of 11 bases. The germline V gene has CDR1 KGHSY and CDR2 FQNENV. The CDR3 extends over 15 amino acids. The CDR3: CASSHRDIGTDTQYF. The CDR3 coding sequence is TGTGCCAGCAGCCACCGGGACATAGGCACAGATACGCAGTATTTT.

This clone was counted once. The rearrangement uses TRBV5-1 and TRBJ1-1; D call uncertain. From germline, CDR1 is SGHRS and CDR2 YFSETQ. The CDR3 is made up of 14 amino acids. V gave up 1 base and J gave up 3 bases, with 10 bases separating them. CDR3 bases: TGCGCCAGCAGCTTGCGGCAGCGGGACACTGAAGCTTTCTTT. Residues: CASSLRQRDTEAFF.

The chain carries TRBV4-1 and TRBJ2-3; a weak D match, TRBD1 (5 bases). Trimming stripped 0 bases from V and 0 bases from J, with 7 bases between. The CDR3 loop spans 15 amino acids. The germline V gene has CDR1 MGHRA and CDR2 YSYEKL. CDR3 protein: CASSQDWGSTDTQYF. DNA for the CDR3: TGCGCCAGCAGCCAAGATTGGGGCAGCACAGATACGCAGTATTTT.

CDR3 protein: CASSFWRERQETQYF. CDR3 sequence (DNA): TGTGCCAGCAGTTTTTGGAGAGAAAGGCAAGAGACCCAGTACTTC. The J gene is TRBJ2-5, the V gene TRBV28; D gene ambiguous. The ends were cut back, 3 bases at V and 2 bases at J, with 13 bases in the middle. Germline values: CDR1 MDHEN, CDR2 SYDVKM. This CDR3 region has 15 residues.

The CDR3, as DNA: TGTGCCAGCAGTGAGATGGCCCCTGCTGGGGCCAACGTCCTGACTTTC. As protein: CASSEMAPAGANVLTF. The chain couples TRBV6-1 to TRBJ2-6; no reliable D call. This CDR3 comprises 16 residues. In germline, CDR1 is MNHNS, CDR2 SASEGT. V was pared by 3 bases and J by 2 bases, with 11 bases between.

This clone was counted once. CDR3: CATTNLGETQYF. In nucleotides, the CDR3 is TGTGCCACGACTAATTTGGGGGAGACCCAGTACTTC. The genes are TRBV15 and TRBJ2-5, with D perhaps TRBD2 (5 bases). V was pared by 9 bases and J by 5 bases, with 13 bases between. CDR1 LNHNV and CDR2 YYDKDF come from the germline V gene (reference sequence). This CDR3 is built from 12 residues.

V gene TRBV10-3 combines with J gene TRBJ2-5; 11 nucleotides align to TRBD2. Germline CDR1 and CDR2: ENHRY and SYGVKD. CDR3 length: 16 residues. V was pared by 8 bases and J by 1 base, with 9 bases of the junction left unmatched. The CDR3 sequence: CAISSGGPTPQETQYF. The CDR3 nucleotides are TGTGCCATCTCTAGCGGGGGGCCCACCCCCCAAGAGACCCAGTACTTC.

In its sample, this clone was seen once. The genes are TRBV9 and TRBJ2-1; 13 positions match TRBD2. The germline V gene encodes CDR1 SGDLS and CDR2 YYNGEE. The CDR3 contains 14 residues. The ends lost 3 bases at V and 8 bases at J; junction bases unmatched: 2. CDR3 protein: CASSETSGGHEQFF. The CDR3, as DNA: TGTGCCAGCAGCGAGACTAGCGGGGGGCATGAGCAGTTCTTC.

The chain uses TRBV4-2 and TRBJ2-1; TRBD1 matches 7 bases. V shed 0 bases and J 3 bases; nucleotides not matched to a gene: 8. CDR1 is LGHNA and CDR2 is YNFKEQ in the germline V gene. This CDR3 has 17 residues. CDR3 coding DNA: TGTGCCAGCAGCCAAGATTGGACAGGAAACCACTACAATGAGCAGTTCTTC. Translating gives CASSQDWTGNHYNEQFF.

The CDR3 region is CASSLGVGLTNEKLFF. The CDR3, as DNA: TGTGCCAGCAGTTTAGGCGTGGGACTGACTAATGAAAAACTGTTTTTT. The V and J genes are TRBV27 and TRBJ1-4; a weak D match, TRBD1 (5 bases). The V end was cut by 2 bases, the J end by 2 bases, with 12 bases between. Germline CDR1 and CDR2: MNHEY and SMNVEV (reference sequence). CDR3 length: 16 amino acids. Together with reference TRBV27 and TRBJ1-4, the CDR3 gives the full variable domain: EAQVTQNPRYLITVTGKKLTVTCSQNMNHEYMSWYRQDPGLGLRQIYYSMNVEVTDKGDVPEGYKVSRKEKRNFPLILESPSPNQTSLYFCASSLGVGLTNEKLFFGSGTQLSVL.

This chain uses TRBV9 with TRBJ2-1; 9 bases map to TRBD2. This CDR3 has 17 residues. The trim removed 3 bases at V and 4 bases at J, leaving 11 bases unmatched. Germline values: CDR1 SGDLS, CDR2 YYNGEE. The CDR3 nucleotides read TGTGCCAGCAGCGCCCGACCTGGTAGCGGGGGTTACAATGAGCAGTTCTTC. Its translation is CASSARPGSGGYNEQFF.

The chain combines TRBV5-1 with TRBJ1-1; the D is unclear. Germline V CDR1 and CDR2: SGHRS, YFSETQ. The CDR3 is 13 amino acids. V lost 5 bases to trimming and J lost 2 bases, with 10 bases between them. CDR3 amino acids: CASRVGSNTEAFF. CDR3 nucleotides: TGCGCCAGCAGGGTGGGTAGCAACACTGAAGCTTTCTTT.

The chain uses TRBV11-1 and TRBJ1-2; D perhaps matches TRBD1 (5 bases). The V gene's germline CDR1 is SGHAT and CDR2 FQDESV (reference sequence). This CDR3 comprises 13 residues. The V end lost 5 bases, the J end lost 4 bases, and 11 bases lay between the germline ends. CDR3 sequence (DNA): TGTGCCAGCAGCCCAGACAGTTTCTATGGCTACACCTTC. Its protein is CASSPDSFYGYTF.

The chain links TRBV5-6 to TRBJ2-7; 13 bases match TRBD2. The CDR3 sequence is 17 residues long. Germline assignment: CDR1 SGHDT and CDR2 YYEEEE. J gave up 3 bases and V 3 bases, and 9 bases lay outside the gene matches. The CDR3 nucleotides read TGTGCCAGCAGCTCTGGACTAGCGGGGGAATACTTCTACGAGCAGTACTTC. As protein: CASSSGLAGEYFYEQYF.

The chain joins TRBV7-9 to TRBJ2-1, with a tentative D call TRBD1 (6 bases). The CDR3 length is 13 residues. The V gene's germline CDR1 is SEHNR and CDR2 FQNEAQ (reference sequence). V was trimmed by 4 bases and J by 8 bases, leaving 12 bases between them. The CDR3 DNA reads as TGTGCCAGCAGCTCCAGGGGTCACGATGAGCAGTTCTTC. Translated, it gives CASSSRGHDEQFF.

V and J are TRBV19 and TRBJ2-7; a possible D gene is TRBD1 (6 bases). V dropped 5 bases and J dropped 2 bases, with 16 bases sitting between them. Germline V CDR1 and CDR2: LNHDA, SQIVND (reference sequence). The CDR3 contains 15 residues. This CDR3 reads CASSQQPDSTYEQYF. DNA for the CDR3: TGTGCCAGTAGTCAACAACCGGACAGTACCTACGAGCAGTACTTC. The entire variable domain, with the rest obtained from reference TRBV19 and TRBJ2-7, is as follows: DGGITQSPKYLFRKEGQNVTLSCEQNLNHDAMYWYRQDPGQGLRLIYYSQIVNDFQKGDIAEGYSVSREKKESFPLTVTSAQKNPTAFYLCASSQQPDSTYEQYFGPGTRLTVT.

The chain is built from TRBV27 and TRBJ2-2; D possibly corresponds to TRBD2 (6 bases). The germline gives CDR1 MNHEY, CDR2 SMNVEV (reference sequence). Trimming removed 6 bases from V and 6 bases from J, with 14 bases in between. The CDR3 covers 14 residues. The CDR3 DNA is TGTGCCAGCAGAACGGGGGAGAGGGCCGGGGAGCTGTTTTTT. This codes for CASRTGERAGELFF.

A note on this clone: Germline is not matched at one junction end, which may reflect a read error. The V and J genes are TRBV28 and TRBJ2-7; 7 bases agree with TRBD2. This CDR3 comprises 11 residues. Looked up from germline, CDR1 is MDHEN and CDR2 is SYDVKM. This chain's CDR3 is CASSREGEHYF. CDR3 DNA sequence: TGTGCCAGCAGTAGGGAGGGCGAGCATTACTTC.

The chain carries TRBV11-1 and TRBJ2-3, with TRBD2 matching over 11 bases. With 2 bases clipped from V and 3 bases from J, the junction kept 4 bases outside the gene matches. This CDR3 is built from 16 residues. The germline V gene encodes CDR1 SGHAT and CDR2 FQDESV (reference sequence). As DNA, the CDR3 is TGTGCCAGCAGCTTATATGCTAGCGGGGGGACAGATACGCAGTATTTT. Translated: CASSLYASGGTDTQYF.

V usage is TRBV7-8 and J usage is TRBJ2-7, with 7 bases matching TRBD2. Germline V lookup: CDR1 SGHVS, CDR2 FQNEAQ. Trimming took 3 bases from V and 2 from J; bases not matched to a gene: 10. CDR3 length equals 16 residues. The CDR3 nucleotides read TGTGCCAGCAGCTTCAACCTACCTAGCGGCACCTACGAGCAGTACTTC. This gives the protein CASSFNLPSGTYEQYF.

The chain combines TRBV27 with TRBJ2-6; 7 nucleotides match TRBD1. The ends lost 7 bases at V and 1 base at J; junction bases unmatched: 10. This CDR3 is 17 amino acids long. Per germline, CDR1 MNHEY and CDR2 SMNVEV (reference sequence). CDR3 residues: CASKRQGRVSGANVLTF. For the CDR3, the DNA is TGTGCCAGCAAGCGACAGGGACGGGTTTCTGGGGCCAACGTCCTGACTTTC.

V usage is TRBV2 and J usage is TRBJ2-1; no firm D call. This CDR3 is 10 amino acids long. CDR1 is SNHLY and CDR2 is FYNNEI in the germline V gene. The V gene lost 6 bases and the J gene lost 6 bases, with 3 bases spanning the gap. The CDR3 protein is CASRANEQFF. The DNA for the CDR3 is TGTGCCAGCAGGGCCAATGAGCAGTTCTTC.

The V and J genes are TRBV28 and TRBJ1-2; TRBD1 is a possible D gene (6 bases). Per the germline V gene, CDR1 is MDHEN and CDR2 is SYDVKM. The CDR3 totals 15 residues. V gave up 5 bases and J gave up 6 bases, with 19 bases separating them. The CDR3 DNA reads TGTGCCAGCAGTCCTTCCCGGGGGGGCCGAGATGGCTACACCTTC. Translated, it gives CASSPSRGGRDGYTF.

The chain uses TRBV7-9 and TRBJ1-5; D unresolved. The germline V gene has CDR1 SEHNR and CDR2 FQNEAQ (reference sequence). CDR3 length: 14 residues. The ends were cut back, 0 bases at V and 3 bases at J, with 6 bases in the middle. Written as DNA, the CDR3 is TGTGCCAGCAGCTTAGCCAACACCAATCAGCCCCAGCATTTT. The encoded protein is CASSLANTNQPQHF. The full variable domain, its missing parts supplied by reference TRBV7-9 and TRBJ1-5, is DTGVSQNPRHKITKRGQNVTFRCDPISEHNRLYWYRQTLGQGPEFLTYFQNEAQLEKSRLLSDRFSAERPKGSFSTLEIQRTEQGDSAMYLCASSLANTNQPQHFGDGTRLSIL.

A single count supports this clone. This chain links TRBV10-1 with TRBJ1-2, with D unresolved. This CDR3 is 13 amino acids long. The V end was cut by 5 bases, the J end by 4 bases, with 11 bases between. Germline V gene sequence: CDR1 WNHNN, CDR2 SYGVQD (reference sequence). This chain's CDR3 is CASSSLPSYGYTF. DNA for the CDR3: TGCGCCAGCAGTAGCCTACCAAGCTATGGCTACACCTTC.

CDR3 protein: CASSSGQGAQGYTF. Written as DNA, the CDR3 is TGTGCCAGCAGCTCCGGACAGGGGGCGCAGGGCTACACCTTC. The V and J genes are TRBV7-9 and TRBJ1-2, with 11 bases lining up with TRBD1. Germline V gene sequence: CDR1 SEHNR, CDR2 FQNEAQ (reference sequence). This CDR3 spans 14 amino acids. The V gene end was trimmed by 4 bases and the J gene end by 8 bases; junction bases not matched to a gene: 6.

The chain recombines TRBV5-4 with TRBJ2-1, with 7 bases matching TRBD1. Germline assignment: CDR1 SGHNT and CDR2 YYREEE (reference sequence). Trimming at V came to 6 bases and at J to 7 bases, leaving 4 bases not matched to a gene. This CDR3 spans 12 amino acids. CDR3 loop: CASTGTVNEQFF. In nucleotides, the CDR3 is TGTGCCAGCACCGGGACAGTGAATGAGCAGTTCTTC.

This clone was counted only a few times. This chain joins TRBV11-3 and TRBJ2-1; 7 bases are shared with TRBD2. The CDR3 extends over 15 amino acids. Germline CDR1 SGHNT, CDR2 YENEEA. V gave up 1 base and J gave up 7 bases; unmatched junction bases: 7. The chain's CDR3 is CASSLGPGGKNEQFF. CDR3 nucleotide sequence: TGTGCCAGCAGCTTAGGCCCGGGAGGAAAGAATGAGCAGTTCTTC.